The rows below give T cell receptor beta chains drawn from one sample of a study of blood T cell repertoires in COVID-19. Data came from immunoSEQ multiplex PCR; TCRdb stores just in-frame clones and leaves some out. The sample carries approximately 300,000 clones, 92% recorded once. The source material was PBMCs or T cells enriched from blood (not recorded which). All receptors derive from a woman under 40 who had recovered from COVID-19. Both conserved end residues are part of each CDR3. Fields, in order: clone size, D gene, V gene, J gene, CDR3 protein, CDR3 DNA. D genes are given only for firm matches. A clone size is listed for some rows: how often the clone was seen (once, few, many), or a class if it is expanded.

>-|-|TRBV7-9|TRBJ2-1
CASVLLGGAYEQFF
TGTGCCAGCGTACTTTTAGGGGGGGCATATGAGCAGTTCTTC
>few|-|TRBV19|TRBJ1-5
CASSEGNRVRQPQHF
TGTGCCAGTAGTGAAGGCAACAGGGTCCGTCAGCCCCAGCATTTT
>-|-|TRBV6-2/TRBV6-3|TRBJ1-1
CASSYTGTRSEAFF
TGTGCCAGCAGTTACACGGGAACACGGTCTGAAGCTTTCTTT
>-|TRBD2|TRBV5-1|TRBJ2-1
CASSASGSSYNEQFF
TGCGCCAGCAGCGCTAGCGGGAGCTCCTACAATGAGCAGTTCTTC
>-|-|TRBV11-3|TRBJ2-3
CASSSSGLHLGTDTQYF
TGTGCCAGCAGCTCCTCAGGACTCCACTTAGGGACAGATACGCAGTATTTT
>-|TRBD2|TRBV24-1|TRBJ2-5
CATSGKSSGGEIQETQYF
TGTGCCACCAGTGGGAAATCTAGCGGGGGGGAAATTCAAGAGACCCAGTACTTC
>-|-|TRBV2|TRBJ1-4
CASMQGTNEKLFF
TGTGCCAGCATGCAGGGGACTAATGAAAAACTGTTTTTT
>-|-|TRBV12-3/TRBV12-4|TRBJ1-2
CASSWGQGEEYTF
TGTGCCAGCAGTTGGGGCCAGGGCGAGGAGTACACCTTC
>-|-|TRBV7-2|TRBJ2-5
CASSLATAETQYF
TGTGCCAGCAGCTTAGCCACTGCGGAGACCCAGTACTTC
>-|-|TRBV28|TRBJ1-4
CAIQGFATNEKLFF
TGTGCCATACAGGGTTTTGCAACTAATGAAAAACTGTTTTTT